Listed below are T cell receptor beta chains from one sample, sequenced in a study of blood T cell repertoires in COVID-19. Profiled with immunoSEQ multiplex PCR; TCRdb holds only in-frame clones, not every one. The data hold 410,000 or so clones, with around nine tenths observed a single time. The material sequenced was peripheral blood. These receptors originate from a woman aged 40 to 50 with COVID-19, enrolled during active disease. Both conserved end residues are part of each CDR3. A D gene is named only where the DNA matches it firmly. Clone size, where shown, is once, few, many, or a class for clones that have expanded.

V gene: TRBV29-1
D gene: NA
J gene: TRBJ2-3
clone size: NA
CDR3 DNA: TGCAGCGTTGGGAGGGACCTATGGGATACGCAGTATTTT
CDR3 protein: CSVGRDLWDTQYF

V gene: TRBV28
D gene: TRBD1
J gene: TRBJ1-1
clone size: NA
CDR3 DNA: TGTGCCAGCAGTCTGACAGGGGGCACTGAAGCTTTCTTT
CDR3 protein: CASSLTGGTEAFF

V gene: TRBV27
D gene: NA
J gene: TRBJ1-2
clone size: NA
CDR3 DNA: TGTGCCAGCAGTTTATCTAGAGGCGGAAACTATGGCTACACCTTC
CDR3 protein: CASSLSRGGNYGYTF

V gene: TRBV18
D gene: NA
J gene: TRBJ2-5
clone size: NA
CDR3 DNA: TGTGCCAGCTCACCAGGGTCTAGAACGGAGACCCAGTACTTC
CDR3 protein: CASSPGSRTETQYF

V gene: TRBV15
D gene: NA
J gene: TRBJ2-5
clone size: NA
CDR3 DNA: TGTGCCACGAAGGAACCGGGACACATACAAGAGACCCAGTACTTC
CDR3 protein: CATKEPGHIQETQYF

V gene: TRBV2
D gene: NA
J gene: TRBJ2-1
clone size: NA
CDR3 DNA: TGTGCCAGCAGGGCTCAACCCCTTTACAATGAGCAGTTCTTC
CDR3 protein: CASRAQPLYNEQFF

V gene: TRBV24-1
D gene: NA
J gene: TRBJ2-7
clone size: once
CDR3 DNA: TGTGCCACCAGTGATTCAGGGAACCCCCTCGGCGAGCAGTACTTC
CDR3 protein: CATSDSGNPLGEQYF

V gene: TRBV4-1
D gene: TRBD1
J gene: TRBJ2-1
clone size: NA
CDR3 DNA: TGCGCCAGCACCCCGGGACAGGCGCCCAATGAGCAGTTCTTC
CDR3 protein: CASTPGQAPNEQFF

V gene: TRBV7-9
D gene: NA
J gene: TRBJ2-1
clone size: NA
CDR3 DNA: TGTGCCAGCAGCTTATCCGTCGGTGAGCAGTTCTTC
CDR3 protein: CASSLSVGEQFF

V gene: TRBV18
D gene: NA
J gene: TRBJ2-5
clone size: NA
CDR3 DNA: TGTGCCAGCTCCCCCTTGGGCGGGGAAGAGACCCAGTACTTC
CDR3 protein: CASSPLGGEETQYF

V gene: TRBV12-3/TRBV12-4
D gene: NA
J gene: TRBJ1-3
clone size: NA
CDR3 DNA: TGTGCCAGCAGTTTGCAGACTGGAAACACCATATATTTT
CDR3 protein: CASSLQTGNTIYF

V gene: TRBV28
D gene: NA
J gene: TRBJ2-7
clone size: NA
CDR3 DNA: TGTGCCAGCAGTTTAAGGGAGGTGATCTACGAGCAGTACTTC
CDR3 protein: CASSLREVIYEQYF

V gene: TRBV29-1
D gene: TRBD2
J gene: TRBJ2-1
clone size: NA
CDR3 DNA: TGCAGCGTTGAATACCGACTAGCGGGGGGTACTGCGTTCTTC
CDR3 protein: CSVEYRLAGGTAFF

V gene: TRBV25-1
D gene: NA
J gene: TRBJ1-3
clone size: NA
CDR3 DNA: TGTGCCAGCAGCGATACAGGCCTGCCAAACACCATATATTTT
CDR3 protein: CASSDTGLPNTIYF

V gene: TRBV6-5
D gene: NA
J gene: TRBJ2-6
clone size: once
CDR3 DNA: TGTGCCAGCAGTAAAACAGGGTCTGGGGCCAACGTCCTGACTTTC
CDR3 protein: CASSKTGSGANVLTF

V gene: TRBV18
D gene: TRBD1
J gene: TRBJ2-5
clone size: NA
CDR3 DNA: TGTGCCAGCTCACAACAGGGGCCCCAAGAGACCCAGTACTTC
CDR3 protein: CASSQQGPQETQYF

V gene: TRBV30
D gene: NA
J gene: TRBJ1-5
clone size: NA
CDR3 DNA: TGTGCCTGGAGCGGAGGGGATCTCAATCAGCCCCAGCATTTT
CDR3 protein: CAWSGGDLNQPQHF

V gene: TRBV18
D gene: TRBD1
J gene: TRBJ1-6
clone size: NA
CDR3 DNA: TGTGCCAGCTCACCACGGGACAGGGGGCTTTCACCCCTCCACTTT
CDR3 protein: CASSPRDRGLSPLHF

V gene: TRBV6-1
D gene: TRBD2
J gene: TRBJ2-7
clone size: NA
CDR3 DNA: TGTGCCAGCAGTGACAGACTAGCGGGACACGAGCAGTACTTC
CDR3 protein: CASSDRLAGHEQYF

V gene: TRBV7-2
D gene: TRBD1
J gene: TRBJ1-2
clone size: NA
CDR3 DNA: TGTGCCAGCAGCTATCCGGGACAGGGGAACTATGGCTACACCTTC
CDR3 protein: CASSYPGQGNYGYTF

V gene: TRBV18
D gene: NA
J gene: TRBJ1-4
clone size: NA
CDR3 DNA: TGTGCCAGCTCACCCCCCGCGGGCGAAAAACTGTTTTTT
CDR3 protein: CASSPPAGEKLFF

V gene: TRBV28
D gene: NA
J gene: TRBJ2-7
clone size: NA
CDR3 DNA: TGTGCCAGCAGTTCCCTTACCGGGACAAGGGGTTTCTACGAGCAGTACTTC
CDR3 protein: CASSSLTGTRGFYEQYF

V gene: TRBV7-3
D gene: TRBD2
J gene: TRBJ2-5
clone size: few
CDR3 DNA: TGTGCCAGCAGCCCGGAAGGGACTAGCGGTGGAGAGACCCAGTACTTC
CDR3 protein: CASSPEGTSGGETQYF

V gene: TRBV2
D gene: TRBD1
J gene: TRBJ1-6
clone size: once
CDR3 DNA: TGTGCCAGCAGTGAAGGGGACAGGGGTTATAATTCACCCCTCCACTTT
CDR3 protein: CASSEGDRGYNSPLHF

V gene: TRBV19
D gene: TRBD2
J gene: TRBJ2-1
clone size: NA
CDR3 DNA: TGTGCCAGTAGTATCCACGGACTAGCGGGAATATCCTACAATGAGCAGTTCTTC
CDR3 protein: CASSIHGLAGISYNEQFF

V gene: TRBV18
D gene: TRBD2
J gene: TRBJ2-3
clone size: NA
CDR3 DNA: TGTGCCAGCTCACCGTTTCGAACCGGCGGGAGTGGGGGGATCACAGATACGCAGTATTTT
CDR3 protein: CASSPFRTGGSGGITDTQYF

V gene: TRBV21-1
D gene: NA
J gene: TRBJ2-3
clone size: NA
CDR3 DNA: TGTGCCAGCAGTAAGGGGGAGCAAGGGGATACGCAGTATTTT
CDR3 protein: CASSKGEQGDTQYF

V gene: TRBV19
D gene: NA
J gene: TRBJ2-6
clone size: NA
CDR3 DNA: TGTGCCAGTAGTATCGGCTCTGGGGCCAACGTCCTGACTTTC
CDR3 protein: CASSIGSGANVLTF

V gene: TRBV20-1
D gene: NA
J gene: TRBJ1-6
clone size: NA
CDR3 DNA: TGCAGTGCTAGTTACCAGGGAAATTCACCCCTCCACTTT
CDR3 protein: CSASYQGNSPLHF

V gene: TRBV19
D gene: NA
J gene: TRBJ1-5
clone size: NA
CDR3 DNA: TGTGCCAGTAGTATGAGGTTTGTGACGAGGGCTCAGCCCCAGCATTTT
CDR3 protein: CASSMRFVTRAQPQHF

V gene: TRBV5-1
D gene: TRBD1
J gene: TRBJ2-2
clone size: NA
CDR3 DNA: TGCGCCAGCAGCTCAGGGACAGCGAACACCGGGGAGCTGTTTTTT
CDR3 protein: CASSSGTANTGELFF

V gene: TRBV6-4
D gene: NA
J gene: TRBJ2-4
clone size: once
CDR3 DNA: TGTGCCAGCAGTGTCGACAATATAGGCAAAAACATTCAGTACTTC
CDR3 protein: CASSVDNIGKNIQYF

V gene: TRBV3-1/TRBV3-2
D gene: TRBD1
J gene: TRBJ2-7
clone size: NA
CDR3 DNA: TGTGCCAGCAGCCAAGAAGGGACAGGGGGCGAGCAGTACTTC
CDR3 protein: CASSQEGTGGEQYF

V gene: TRBV28
D gene: NA
J gene: TRBJ1-2
clone size: NA
CDR3 DNA: TGTGCCAGCACCCCTAGGGCTCTCAGGGGCGGCTACACCTTC
CDR3 protein: CASTPRALRGGYTF

V gene: TRBV28
D gene: NA
J gene: TRBJ1-2
clone size: NA
CDR3 DNA: TGTGCCAGCAGCTCCTATGGCTATGGCTACACCTTC
CDR3 protein: CASSSYGYGYTF

V gene: TRBV7-3
D gene: TRBD2
J gene: TRBJ2-1
clone size: NA
CDR3 DNA: TGTGCCAGCAGCTTAAGGGGCGGGAGGGCCTACAATGAGCAGTTCTTC
CDR3 protein: CASSLRGGRAYNEQFF

V gene: TRBV19
D gene: NA
J gene: TRBJ1-1
clone size: NA
CDR3 DNA: TGTGCCAGTAGTATCGCCCGGGTGTCCACTGAAGCTTTCTTT
CDR3 protein: CASSIARVSTEAFF

V gene: TRBV7-2
D gene: NA
J gene: TRBJ2-1
clone size: NA
CDR3 DNA: TGTGCCAGCAGCTCTTTAATTGAGCAGTTCTTC
CDR3 protein: CASSSLIEQFF

V gene: TRBV5-1
D gene: NA
J gene: TRBJ2-1
clone size: NA
CDR3 DNA: TGCGCCAGCAGCTCGAGGGACGCGGGAGAGCAGTTCTTC
CDR3 protein: CASSSRDAGEQFF

V gene: TRBV6-5
D gene: TRBD1
J gene: TRBJ1-6
clone size: NA
CDR3 DNA: TGTGCCGGGACATTCGGGGGACAGAATTCACCCCTCCACTTT
CDR3 protein: CAGTFGGQNSPLHF

V gene: TRBV16
D gene: NA
J gene: TRBJ1-2
clone size: NA
CDR3 DNA: TGTGCCAGCAGCCAACAAATAAGCCTACGGGATGGCTACACCTTC
CDR3 protein: CASSQQISLRDGYTF

V gene: TRBV5-1
D gene: NA
J gene: TRBJ2-3
clone size: NA
CDR3 DNA: TGCGCCAGCAGCCCGGATACAGGGATTGGCACAGATACGCAGTATTTT
CDR3 protein: CASSPDTGIGTDTQYF

V gene: TRBV27
D gene: TRBD1
J gene: TRBJ1-5
clone size: NA
CDR3 DNA: TGTGCCAGCAGTAAACAGGGGCCCACTTATCAGCCCCAGCATTTT
CDR3 protein: CASSKQGPTYQPQHF

V gene: TRBV18
D gene: TRBD1
J gene: TRBJ1-2
clone size: NA
CDR3 DNA: TGTGCCAGCTCACCTCGACAGGGAGACTATGGCTACACCTTC
CDR3 protein: CASSPRQGDYGYTF

V gene: TRBV11-2
D gene: NA
J gene: TRBJ1-4
clone size: once
CDR3 DNA: TGTGCCAGCAGCTTAGGCCTTTCGATGGGGCATGAAAAACTGTTTTTT
CDR3 protein: CASSLGLSMGHEKLFF